These T cell receptor beta chains were read from a single sample in a study of Ad26.COV2.S vaccination and SARS-CoV-2 variants. Some clones are missing from TCRdb's copy, which holds only in-frame ones; the method was immunoSEQ multiplex PCR. Of approximately 300,000 clones in the sample, around 85% were seen once. Sequences were derived from peripheral blood, sampled in a trial of Ad26.COV2.S vaccine versus placebo. The receptor set was obtained from a person aged 18-65 years who received the Ad26.COV2.S COVID-19 vaccine or a placebo. Each CDR3 is given with its conserved first and last residue. Fields, in order: D gene, J gene, clone size, V gene, CDR3 DNA, CDR3 protein. The D gene is left open where the match is weak. Not all rows give a size; the values are once, few, many and, for expanded clones, a class.

>TRBD2|TRBJ2-7|.|TRBV24-1
TGTGCCACCGGTAGCGGGGGGGCCCGCTACGAGCAGTACTTC
CATGSGGARYEQYF
>.|TRBJ1-1|.|TRBV28
TGTGCCAGCAGTTTACCGGACACTGAAGCTTTCTTT
CASSLPDTEAFF
>TRBD1|TRBJ1-3|.|TRBV5-1
TGCGCCAGCAGCCGTCCGGGACAGGGCTCTGGAAACACCATATATTTT
CASSRPGQGSGNTIYF
>.|TRBJ1-2|.|TRBV6-5
TGTGCCAGCAGTTACGGGGGGGGTGCGGATGGCTACACCTTC
CASSYGGGADGYTF
>TRBD1|TRBJ2-7|.|TRBV27
TGTGCCAGCAGTTTCGGGACAGGGCGCGGGTACGAGCAGTACTTC
CASSFGTGRGYEQYF
>TRBD2|TRBJ2-1|.|TRBV13
TGTGCCAGCAGCTTTGGTAGCGGGGGGAATGAGCAGTTCTTC
CASSFGSGGNEQFF
>.|TRBJ1-1|.|TRBV20-1
TGCAGTGCTAGCTTGGTCACTGAAGCTTTCTTT
CSASLVTEAFF
>.|TRBJ2-1|.|TRBV3-1/TRBV3-2
TGTGCCAGCAGCCAGTCTGCCCAAGGAGGCAATGAGCAGTTCTTC
CASSQSAQGGNEQFF
>.|TRBJ1-3|.|TRBV3-1/TRBV3-2
TGTGCCAGCAGCTACGGGACGGGCTCTGGAAACACCATATATTTT
CASSYGTGSGNTIYF
>.|TRBJ2-3|.|TRBV7-9
TGTGCCAGCACAAACAGGGCCGGAATGTTGTATACGCAGTATTTT
CASTNRAGMLYTQYF
>.|TRBJ1-5|once|TRBV7-2
TGTGCCAACCCAAGGGGGGGATATAGCAATCAGCCCCAGCATTTT
CANPRGGYSNQPQHF
>.|TRBJ1-5|.|TRBV28
TGTGCCAGCACGGACAGTCTGGGCAATCAGCCCCAGCATTTT
CASTDSLGNQPQHF
>.|TRBJ2-2|once|TRBV7-9
TGTGCCAGCAGCTTAGCAGCCGGGGAGCTGTTTTTT
CASSLAAGELFF
>TRBD2|TRBJ2-1|.|TRBV5-8
TGTGCCAGCAGCCCACGGGAGGGAAATGAGCAGTTCTTC
CASSPREGNEQFF
>.|TRBJ2-3|.|TRBV6-2/TRBV6-3
TGTGCCAGCAGTTACTCGTCGGGCGATACGCAGTATTTT
CASSYSSGDTQYF
>.|TRBJ2-7|.|TRBV3-1/TRBV3-2
TGTGCCAGCAGCCAATCCTACTACGAGCAGTACTTC
CASSQSYYEQYF
>TRBD1|TRBJ2-7|.|TRBV7-9
TGTGCCAGCAGCACCGGGACAGCTTTGCGGGAGCAGTACTTC
CASSTGTALREQYF
>.|TRBJ1-3|.|TRBV19
TGTGCCAGTGGGACGCGTTTCGACACCATATATTTT
CASGTRFDTIYF
>TRBD1|TRBJ1-1|.|TRBV28
TGTGCCAGCACCCGACAGGGCCGGACTGAAGCTTTCTTT
CASTRQGRTEAFF
>TRBD1|TRBJ2-7|.|TRBV6-5
TGTGCCAGCAGAGTCCGGGACAGGGGTCAACGGCAGTACTTC
CASRVRDRGQRQYF
>.|TRBJ1-1|.|TRBV6-1
TGTGCCAGCAGTGAAGGTTCCCTGGGGACTGAAGCTTTCTTT
CASSEGSLGTEAFF
>.|TRBJ2-7|many|TRBV14
TGTGCCAGCAGCCGAGAGTCAGGATGGTACTACGAGCAGTACTTC
CASSRESGWYYEQYF
>.|TRBJ2-5|few|TRBV7-3
TGTGCCAGCAGTGATAGCGGTCAAGAGACCCAGTACTTC
CASSDSGQETQYF
>TRBD1|TRBJ1-3|.|TRBV7-9
TGTGCCAGCAGCTCATGGACAGGGACTGGAAACACCATATATTTT
CASSSWTGTGNTIYF
>.|TRBJ2-1|.|TRBV4-1
TGCGCCAGCAGCCTCGACCGAGTCGAGCAGTTCTTC
CASSLDRVEQFF